The present TCR beta chain was sequenced within a study of blood T cell repertoires in COVID-19. The wider study: There were acute and convalescent COVID-19 samples, and they came from the United States, Italy and Spain. Sample material is recorded as cDNA or gDNA derived from T cells, B-cell-depleted T cells, or PBMCs.

The germline V and J ends were trimmed by 10 bases and 1 base, with 13 bases remaining between them. From germline, CDR1 is SGHTA and CDR2 FQGNSA. The CDR3 totals 13 residues. Original processing methods: Nucleated cell counts were estimated from reference gene primer amplification. Assay used: immunoSEQ multiplex PCR; TCRdb lists only in-frame clones, some missing. V, J and clone size derive from that table, while D and trimming were established from the DNA sequence. The sample carries some 180,000 clones, around 83% recorded once. This receptor was obtained from a woman in her 70s who had recovered from COVID-19. Sequenced sample: peripheral blood. The chain joins TRBV7-2 to TRBJ2-5; maybe TRBD2 (5 bases). The CDR3 bases are TGTGCCACCGCCCGCAGCGGCCAAGAGACCCAGTACTTC. Translated: CATARSGQETQYF. Variable domain in full (rest from reference TRBV7-2 and TRBJ2-5): GAGVSQSPSNKVTEKGKDVELRCDPISGHTALYWYRQSLGQGLEFLIYFQGNSAPDKSGLPSDRFSAERTGGSVSTLTIQRTQQEDSAVYLCATARSGQETQYFGPGTRLLVL.